Shown below are 13 T cell receptor beta chains from a single sample sequenced in a study of shared clonotypes between healthy human individuals. TCRdb keeps only in-frame clones here, not all; method: immunoSEQ multiplex PCR. The sample gives 1,500,000 or so clones, just under 99% of which show up once; 0.3% to 0.45% is in the top ten. The material sequenced was naive CD4+ T cells sorted from blood. Stated subset: CD45RA+ positively selected. The receptors here all came from a man aged 30-40 years in good health.

The chain couples TRBV7-9 to TRBJ1-3; D gene uncertain. This CDR3 is 15 amino acids long. Germline V gives CDR1 SEHNR, CDR2 FQNEAQ (reference sequence). Trimming shortened V by 0 bases and J by 4 bases, and 10 bases separated the two germline ends. CDR3 amino acids: CASSLAGKSGNTIYF. DNA for the CDR3: TGTGCCAGCAGCTTAGCAGGGAAGTCCGGAAACACCATATATTTT.

The V and J genes are TRBV6-6 and TRBJ1-1; D unresolved. Germline V CDR1 and CDR2: MNHNY, SVGAGI (reference sequence). V lost 2 bases, J lost 11 bases, and 9 bases lay in between. The CDR3 runs 11 residues. Here the CDR3 reads CASSYRIGAFF. The CDR3 DNA sequence: TGTGCCAGCAGTTACAGGATAGGCGCTTTCTTT.

The chain carries TRBV9 and TRBJ2-4; D might be TRBD2 (6 bases). Germline CDR1 is SGDLS and CDR2 is YYNGEE. The CDR3 runs 14 residues. Trimming took off 3 bases at V and 4 bases at J, with 11 bases between the two ends. The CDR3 sequence: CASSDVGGKNIQYF. CDR3 coding DNA: TGTGCCAGCAGCGACGTGGGGGGTAAAAACATTCAGTACTTC.

The chain couples TRBV5-4 to TRBJ1-2, with TRBD1 identical over 7 bases. The CDR3 contains 14 residues. Germline CDR1 SGHNT, CDR2 YYREEE (reference sequence). The ends lost 5 bases at V and 1 base at J; junction bases unmatched: 5. CDR3 DNA: TGTGCCAGCAGACCCGGGACAGATAACTATGGCTACACCTTC. Translating it yields CASRPGTDNYGYTF.

The chain carries TRBV29-1 and TRBJ1-1, with TRBD1 matching over 7 bases. The length of the CDR3 is 12 residues. The V segment lost 8 bases and the J segment 8 bases; nucleotides outside the gene matches: 11. Germline V gene data show CDR1 as SQVTM and CDR2 as ANQGSEA. CDR3 coding DNA: TGCAGCTCCTGGGCGGGGACAGAAGAAGCTTTCTTT. Protein sequence: CSSWAGTEEAFF. Variable domain in full (rest from reference TRBV29-1 and TRBJ1-1): SAVISQKPSRDICQRGTSLTIQCQVDSQVTMMFWYRQQPGQSLTLIATANQGSEATYESGFVIDKFPISRPNLTFSTLTVSNMSPEDSSIYLCSSWAGTEEAFFGQGTRLTVV.

The chain is built from TRBV29-1 and TRBJ2-2; 8 bases are shared with TRBD1. This CDR3 comprises 15 residues. With V trimmed by 2 bases and J by 5 bases, 7 bases remained unmatched. CDR1 SQVTM and CDR2 ANQGSEA come from the germline V gene. CDR3 sequence: CSVEWGQAGTGELFF. The CDR3 DNA reads as TGCAGCGTTGAATGGGGACAGGCGGGAACCGGGGAGCTGTTTTTT.

The chain is built from TRBV5-1 and TRBJ1-2; 12 bases align to TRBD1. Unmatched junction bases numbered 4, after V lost 3 bases and J lost 4 bases. The CDR3 totals 15 residues. CDR1 SGHRS and CDR2 YFSETQ come from the germline V gene. The CDR3 nucleotides are TGCGCCAGCAGCTCCGGGACAGGGGGCGCCTATGGCTACACCTTC. This sequence encodes CASSSGTGGAYGYTF.

The chain combines TRBV7-9 with TRBJ1-4; D not resolved. Germline lookup yields CDR1 SEHNR and CDR2 FQNEAQ (reference sequence). Deletions cut 5 bases from V and 0 bases from J, with 10 bases between. The CDR3 runs 15 residues. CDR3 in amino acids: CASSQELATNEKLFF. CDR3 in DNA: TGTGCCAGCAGCCAAGAACTAGCAACTAATGAAAAACTGTTTTTT.

The chain recombines TRBV9 with TRBJ2-1; 12 nucleotides line up with TRBD2. This CDR3 has 16 residues. The ends lost 3 bases at V and 4 bases at J; junction bases unmatched: 5. Germline values: CDR1 SGDLS, CDR2 YYNGEE. CDR3 in amino acids: CASSARTSGDYNEQFF. In DNA form, the CDR3 reads TGTGCCAGCAGCGCCCGGACTAGCGGGGATTACAATGAGCAGTTCTTC.

The chain links TRBV29-1 to TRBJ1-1, with D possibly being TRBD1 (5 bases). Trimming took 6 bases from V and 2 from J, leaving 19 bases between them. The CDR3 contains 15 residues. Germline V CDR1 and CDR2: SQVTM, ANQGSEA. The CDR3 is CSVTTPGGVNTEAFF. The DNA of the CDR3 is TGCAGCGTGACGACCCCGGGGGGGGTTAACACTGAAGCTTTCTTT.

This clone was counted once. This specimen includes other DNA sequences encoding the same CDR3. The rearrangement joins TRBV5-1 to TRBJ2-1, with 8 bases aligning to TRBD2. Germline V gene sequence: CDR1 SGHRS, CDR2 YFSETQ. The junction had 6 bases not matched to a gene; V was cut back by 3 bases and J by 4 bases. The CDR3 spans 15 residues. CDR3 sequence reads: CASSSGLAGYNEQFF. CDR3 coding DNA: TGCGCCAGCAGCTCCGGACTAGCCGGTTACAATGAGCAGTTCTTC.

The chain links TRBV18 to TRBJ2-5, with TRBD2 identical over 7 bases. Germline assignment: CDR1 KGHSH and CDR2 LQKENI. This CDR3 contains 15 residues. V shed 3 bases, J shed 7 bases, and the junction held 11 bases outside the gene matches. CDR3 DNA sequence: TGTGCCAGCTCACCGGGAGTAGCGGGCTTCGGGACCCAGTACTTC. Protein: CASSPGVAGFGTQYF.

This clone was observed a single time. Different DNA sequences within this sample yield the same CDR3. The chain couples TRBV5-1 to TRBJ2-5; the match to TRBD1 covers 9 bases. From germline, CDR1 is SGHRS and CDR2 YFSETQ. The CDR3 loop spans 14 amino acids. The V segment lost 4 bases and the J segment 2 bases; nucleotides outside the gene matches: 3. The CDR3: CASSLGQGQETQYF. CDR3 bases: TGCGCCAGCAGCCTGGGACAGGGTCAAGAGACCCAGTACTTC.